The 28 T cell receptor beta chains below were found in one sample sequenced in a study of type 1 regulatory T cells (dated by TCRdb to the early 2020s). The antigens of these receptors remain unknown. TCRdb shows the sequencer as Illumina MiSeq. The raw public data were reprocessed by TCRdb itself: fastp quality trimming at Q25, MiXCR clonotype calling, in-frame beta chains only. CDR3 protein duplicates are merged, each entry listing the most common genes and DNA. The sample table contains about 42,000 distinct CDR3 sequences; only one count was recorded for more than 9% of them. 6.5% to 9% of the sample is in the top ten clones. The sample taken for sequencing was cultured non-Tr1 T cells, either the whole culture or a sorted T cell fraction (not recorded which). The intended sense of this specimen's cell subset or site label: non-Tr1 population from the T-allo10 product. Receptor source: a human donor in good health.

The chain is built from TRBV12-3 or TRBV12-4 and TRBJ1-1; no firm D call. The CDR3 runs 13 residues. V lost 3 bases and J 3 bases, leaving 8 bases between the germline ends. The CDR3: CASSFLRYTEAFF. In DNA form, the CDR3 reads TGTGCCAGCAGTTTCCTCAGATACACTGAAGCTTTCTTT.

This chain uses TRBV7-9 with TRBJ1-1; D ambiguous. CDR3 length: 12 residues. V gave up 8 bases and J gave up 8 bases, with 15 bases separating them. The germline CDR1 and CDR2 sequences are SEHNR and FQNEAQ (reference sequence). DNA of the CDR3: TGTGCCAGCGACCACTCCTCCGCGGAAGCTTTCTTT. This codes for CASDHSSAEAFF.

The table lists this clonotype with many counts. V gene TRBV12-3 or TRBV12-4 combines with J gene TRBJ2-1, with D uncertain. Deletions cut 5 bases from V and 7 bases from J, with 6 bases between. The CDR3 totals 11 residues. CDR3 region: CASSNRNEQFF. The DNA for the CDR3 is TGTGCCAGCAGTAATAGAAATGAGCAGTTCTTC.

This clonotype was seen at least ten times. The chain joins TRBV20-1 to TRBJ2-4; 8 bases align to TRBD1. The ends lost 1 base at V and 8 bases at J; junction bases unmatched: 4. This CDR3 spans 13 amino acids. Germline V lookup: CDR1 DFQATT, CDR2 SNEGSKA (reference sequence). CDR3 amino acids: CSARGTGHHIQYF. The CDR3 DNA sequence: TGCAGTGCTAGAGGGACAGGGCATCACATTCAGTACTTC.

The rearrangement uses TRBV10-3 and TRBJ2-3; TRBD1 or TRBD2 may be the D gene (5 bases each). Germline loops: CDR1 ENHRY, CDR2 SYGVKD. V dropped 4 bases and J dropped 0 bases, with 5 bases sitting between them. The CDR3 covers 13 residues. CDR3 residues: CAISGDSTDTQYF. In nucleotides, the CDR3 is TGTGCCATCAGTGGGGACAGCACAGATACGCAGTATTTT.

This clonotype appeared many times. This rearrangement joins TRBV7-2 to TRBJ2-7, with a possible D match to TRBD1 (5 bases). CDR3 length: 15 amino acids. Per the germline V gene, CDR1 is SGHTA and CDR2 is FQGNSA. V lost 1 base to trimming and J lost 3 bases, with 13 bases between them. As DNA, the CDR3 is TGTGCCAGCAGCTTAGTTGGTATAGGGGTCTACGAGCAGTACTTC. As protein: CASSLVGIGVYEQYF. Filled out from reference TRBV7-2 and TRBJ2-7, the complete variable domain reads GAGVSQSPSNKVTEKGKDVELRCDPISGHTALYWYRQSLGQGLEFLIYFQGNSAPDKSGLPSDRFSAERTGGSVSTLTIQRTQQEDSAVYLCASSLVGIGVYEQYFGPGTRLTVT.

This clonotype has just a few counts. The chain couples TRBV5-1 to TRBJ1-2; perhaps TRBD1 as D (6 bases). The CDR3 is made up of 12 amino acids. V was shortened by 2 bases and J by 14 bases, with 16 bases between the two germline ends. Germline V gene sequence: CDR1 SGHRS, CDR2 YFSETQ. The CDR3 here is CASSFDRSKETF. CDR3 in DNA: TGCGCCAGCAGCTTCGACAGGTCGAAGGAGACCTTC.

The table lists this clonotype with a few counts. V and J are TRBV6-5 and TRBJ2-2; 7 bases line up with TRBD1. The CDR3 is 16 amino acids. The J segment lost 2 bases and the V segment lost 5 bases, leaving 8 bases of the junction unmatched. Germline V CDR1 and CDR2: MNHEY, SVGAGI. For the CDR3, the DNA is TGTGCCAGCAGTAATCTCGGGACAGTTAACACCGGGGAGCTGTTTTTT. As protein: CASSNLGTVNTGELFF.

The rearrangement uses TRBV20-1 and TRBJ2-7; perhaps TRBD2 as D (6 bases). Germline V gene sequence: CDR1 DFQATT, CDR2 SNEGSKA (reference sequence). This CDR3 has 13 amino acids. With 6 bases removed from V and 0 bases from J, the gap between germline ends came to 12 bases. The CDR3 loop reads CSALREYSYEQYF. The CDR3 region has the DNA TGCAGTGCCTTACGGGAGTACTCCTACGAGCAGTACTTC.

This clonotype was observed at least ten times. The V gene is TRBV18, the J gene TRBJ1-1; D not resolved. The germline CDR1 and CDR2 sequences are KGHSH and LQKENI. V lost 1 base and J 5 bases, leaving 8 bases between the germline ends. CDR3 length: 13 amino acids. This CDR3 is CASSPQGSTEAFF. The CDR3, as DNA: TGTGCCAGCTCACCACAGGGTTCGACTGAAGCTTTCTTT.

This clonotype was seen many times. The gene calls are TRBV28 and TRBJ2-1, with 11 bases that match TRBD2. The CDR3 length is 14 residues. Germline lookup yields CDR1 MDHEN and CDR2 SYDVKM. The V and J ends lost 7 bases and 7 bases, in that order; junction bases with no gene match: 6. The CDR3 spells CASTAGTSGNEQFF. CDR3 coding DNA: TGTGCCAGCACAGCCGGGACTAGCGGAAATGAGCAGTTCTTC.

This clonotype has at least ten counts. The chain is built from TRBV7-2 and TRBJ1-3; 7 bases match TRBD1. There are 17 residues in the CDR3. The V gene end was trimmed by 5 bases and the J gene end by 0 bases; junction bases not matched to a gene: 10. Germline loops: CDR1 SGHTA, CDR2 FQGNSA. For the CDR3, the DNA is TGTGCCAGCAGCCTAAGACAGGGTGAAGTCTCTGGAAACACCATATATTTT. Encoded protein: CASSLRQGEVSGNTIYF.

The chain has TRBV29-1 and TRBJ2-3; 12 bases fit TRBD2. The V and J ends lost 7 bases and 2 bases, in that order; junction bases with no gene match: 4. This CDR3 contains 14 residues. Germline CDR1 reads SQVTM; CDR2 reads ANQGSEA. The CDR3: CSGGLAGFTDTQYF. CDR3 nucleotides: TGCAGCGGCGGACTAGCGGGGTTCACAGATACGCAGTATTTT.

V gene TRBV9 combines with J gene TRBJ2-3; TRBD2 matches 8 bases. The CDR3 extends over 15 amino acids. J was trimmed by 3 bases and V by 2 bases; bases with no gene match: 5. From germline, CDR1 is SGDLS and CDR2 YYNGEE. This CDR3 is CASSVMGLGTDTQYF. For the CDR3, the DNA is TGTGCCAGCAGCGTGATGGGACTAGGAACAGATACGCAGTATTTT.

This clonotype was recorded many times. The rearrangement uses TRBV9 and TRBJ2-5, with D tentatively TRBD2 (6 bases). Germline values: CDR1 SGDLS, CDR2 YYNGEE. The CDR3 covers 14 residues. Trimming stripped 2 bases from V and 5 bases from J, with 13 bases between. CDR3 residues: CASSVGGAEETQYF. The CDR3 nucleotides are TGTGCCAGCAGCGTCGGAGGGGCTGAGGAGACCCAGTACTTC.

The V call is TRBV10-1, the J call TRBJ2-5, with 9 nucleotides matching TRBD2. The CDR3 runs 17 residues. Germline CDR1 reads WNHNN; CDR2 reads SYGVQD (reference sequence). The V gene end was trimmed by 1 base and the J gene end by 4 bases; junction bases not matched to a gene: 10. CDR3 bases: TGCGCCAGCAGTGAGTACTGCGGGAGGGCTCGTCGAGAGACCCAGTACTTC. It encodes CASSEYCGRARRETQYF.

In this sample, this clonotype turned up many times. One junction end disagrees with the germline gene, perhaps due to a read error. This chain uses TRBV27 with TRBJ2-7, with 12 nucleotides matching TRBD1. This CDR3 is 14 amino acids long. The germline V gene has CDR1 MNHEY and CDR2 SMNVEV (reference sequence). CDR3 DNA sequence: TGTGCCAGCAGTTTATCTCGGGACAGGGGGCCAGTCCGTTTC. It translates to CASSLSRDRGPVRF.

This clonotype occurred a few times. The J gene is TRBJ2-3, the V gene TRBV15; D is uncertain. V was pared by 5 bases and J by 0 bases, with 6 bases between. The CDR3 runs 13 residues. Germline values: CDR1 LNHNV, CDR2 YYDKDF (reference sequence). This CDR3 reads CATSRESTDTQYF. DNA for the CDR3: TGTGCCACCAGCCGCGAAAGCACAGATACGCAGTATTTT.

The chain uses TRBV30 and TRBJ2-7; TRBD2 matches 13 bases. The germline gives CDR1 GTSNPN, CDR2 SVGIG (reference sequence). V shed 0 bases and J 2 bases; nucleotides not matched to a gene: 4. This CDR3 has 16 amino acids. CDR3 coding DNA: TGTGCCTGGAGTGTGGGACTAGCGGGAAAACCCTACGAGCAGTACTTC. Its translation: CAWSVGLAGKPYEQYF.

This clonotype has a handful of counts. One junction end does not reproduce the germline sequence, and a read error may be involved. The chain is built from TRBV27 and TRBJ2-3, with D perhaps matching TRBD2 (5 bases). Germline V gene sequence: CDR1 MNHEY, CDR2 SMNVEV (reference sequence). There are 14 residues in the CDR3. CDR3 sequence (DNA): TGTGCCTGCAGTTTCCTGGGTCGGGGTGGGCCGCAGTATTTT. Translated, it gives CACSFLGRGGPQYF.

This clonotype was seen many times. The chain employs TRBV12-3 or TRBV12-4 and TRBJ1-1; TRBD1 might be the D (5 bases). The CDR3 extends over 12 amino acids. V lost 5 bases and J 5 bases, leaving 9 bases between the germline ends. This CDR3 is CASSPQGTEAFF. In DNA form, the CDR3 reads TGTGCCAGCAGTCCTCAGGGAACTGAAGCTTTCTTT.

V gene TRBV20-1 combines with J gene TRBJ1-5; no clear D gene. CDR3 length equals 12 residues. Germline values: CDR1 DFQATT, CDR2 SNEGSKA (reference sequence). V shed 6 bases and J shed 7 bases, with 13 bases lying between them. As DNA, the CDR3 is TGCAGTGCGTCGACCGGATACCAGCCCCAGCATTTT. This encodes CSASTGYQPQHF.

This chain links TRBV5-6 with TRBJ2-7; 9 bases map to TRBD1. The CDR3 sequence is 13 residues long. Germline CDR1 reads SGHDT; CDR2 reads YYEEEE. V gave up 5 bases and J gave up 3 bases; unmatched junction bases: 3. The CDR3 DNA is TGTGCCAGCAGGCACAGGGGGCTCTACGAGCAGTACTTC. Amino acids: CASRHRGLYEQYF. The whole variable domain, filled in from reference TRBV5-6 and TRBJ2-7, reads DAGVTQSPTHLIKTRGQQVTLRCSPKSGHDTVSWYQQALGQGPQFIFQYYEEEERQRGNFPDRFSGHQFPNYSSELNVNALLLGDSALYLCASRHRGLYEQYFGPGTRLTVT.

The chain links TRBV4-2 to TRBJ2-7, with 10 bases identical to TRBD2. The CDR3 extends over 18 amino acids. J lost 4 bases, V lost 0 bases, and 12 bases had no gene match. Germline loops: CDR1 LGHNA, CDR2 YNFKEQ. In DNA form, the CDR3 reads TGTGCCAGCAGCCAAGATGAGGTAGCGGGAGGCTTTAGGTACGAGCAGTACTTC. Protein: CASSQDEVAGGFRYEQYF.

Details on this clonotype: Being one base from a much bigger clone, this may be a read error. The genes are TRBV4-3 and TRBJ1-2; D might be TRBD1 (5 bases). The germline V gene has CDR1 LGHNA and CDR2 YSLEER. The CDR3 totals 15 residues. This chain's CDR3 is CASSQETRVVGGCTF. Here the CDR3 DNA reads TGCGCCAGCAGCCAAGAGACCAGGGTAGTCGGTGGCTGCACCTTC.

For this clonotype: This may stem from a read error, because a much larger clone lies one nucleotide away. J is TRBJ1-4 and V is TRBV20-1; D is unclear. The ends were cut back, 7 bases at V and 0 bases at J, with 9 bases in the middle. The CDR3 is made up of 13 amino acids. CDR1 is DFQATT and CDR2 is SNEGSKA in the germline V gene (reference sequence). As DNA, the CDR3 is TGCAGTGGCCACGGCGCAACTAATGAAAAACTGTTTTTT. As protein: CSGHGATNEKLFF.

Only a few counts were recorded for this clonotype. The CDR3 region is CSAPGQGHGYTF. As DNA, the CDR3 is TGCAGTGCCCCAGGACAGGGCCACGGCTACACCTTC. The V gene is TRBV20-1, the J gene TRBJ1-2; 8 nucleotides match TRBD1. With V trimmed by 6 bases and J by 8 bases, 8 bases remained unmatched. Germline assignment: CDR1 DFQATT and CDR2 SNEGSKA (reference sequence). The CDR3 length is 12 residues.

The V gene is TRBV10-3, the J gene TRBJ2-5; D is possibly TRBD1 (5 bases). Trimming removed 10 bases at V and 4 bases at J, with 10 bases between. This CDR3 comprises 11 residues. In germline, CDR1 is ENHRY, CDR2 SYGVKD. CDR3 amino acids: CATRVVETQYF. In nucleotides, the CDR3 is TGTGCCACCAGGGTGGTAGAGACCCAGTACTTC.